The clone carrying this T cell receptor beta chain was counted a single time. The CDR3 runs 16 residues. Trimming left V 2 bases short and J 5 bases short, with 18 bases between. Per germline, CDR1 MDHEN and CDR2 SYDVKM. This table comes from immunoSEQ multiplex PCR, and its TCRdb copy is limited to in-frame clones, with some not included. The repertoire consists of approximately 110,000 clones, with approximately 94% occurring once and the leading ten covering 3.8%. The data belong to a study of brain T cells in children with intractable seizures. The sequenced cases were selected for having the highest brain T cell transcript signatures.

Material: peripheral blood, obtained at surgery. This sequence originates from a boy younger than two with hemimegalencephaly and intractable seizures. V and J are TRBV28 and TRBJ2-5; D may be TRBD1 (6 bases). The CDR3 sequence is CASSLSIGFGGETQYF. The CDR3 DNA reads as TGTGCCAGCAGTTTAAGTATCGGGTTTGGGGGCGAGACCCAGTACTTC.